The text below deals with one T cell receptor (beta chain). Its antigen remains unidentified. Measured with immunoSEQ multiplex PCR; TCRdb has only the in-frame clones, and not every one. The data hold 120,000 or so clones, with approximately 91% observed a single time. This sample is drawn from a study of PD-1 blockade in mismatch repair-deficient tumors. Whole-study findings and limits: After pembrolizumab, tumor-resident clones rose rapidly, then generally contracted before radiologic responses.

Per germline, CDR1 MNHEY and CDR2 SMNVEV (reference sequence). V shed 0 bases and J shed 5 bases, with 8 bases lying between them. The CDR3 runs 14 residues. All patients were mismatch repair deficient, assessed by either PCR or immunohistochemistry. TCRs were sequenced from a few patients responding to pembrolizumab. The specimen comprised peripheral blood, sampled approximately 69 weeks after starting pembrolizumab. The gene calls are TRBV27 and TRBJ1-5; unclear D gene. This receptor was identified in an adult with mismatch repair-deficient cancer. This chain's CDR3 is CASSLSGSYQPQHF. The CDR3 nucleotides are TGTGCCAGCAGTTTATCGGGCAGCTATCAGCCCCAGCATTTT.